The 10 T cell receptor beta chains presented below share a single source sample, sequenced in a study of control samples from healthy donors and cancer patients. Measured with immunoSEQ multiplex PCR; TCRdb has only the in-frame clones, and not every one. The table shows under 150,000 clones, with about nine tenths occurring only once. The sample comprised blood. The receptors originated from a man aged 25 to 45 in good health.

The rearrangement joins TRBV3-1 (or the pseudogene TRBV3-2) to TRBJ2-5, with D possibly being TRBD2 (6 bases). V gave up 4 bases and J gave up 5 bases, with 17 bases separating them. Germline V gene data show CDR1 as LGHDT and CDR2 as YNNKEL (reference sequence). The CDR3 spans 15 residues. The CDR3 DNA sequence: TGTGCCAGCAGCCCCCGGGTCGGGGGAGCGGAGACCCAGTACTTC. Its translation is CASSPRVGGAETQYF.

The chain is built from TRBV7-3 and TRBJ2-5; D perhaps matches TRBD2 (5 bases). Germline CDR1 reads SGHTA; CDR2 reads FQGTGA. The CDR3 consists of 13 residues. V shed 6 bases and J shed 3 bases, with 11 bases lying between them. The CDR3 protein is CASSRGQKETQYF. The CDR3 nucleotides are TGTGCCAGCAGTAGAGGGCAAAAAGAGACCCAGTACTTC.

This chain connects TRBV4-3 to TRBJ2-6; D is unclear. Germline CDR1 LGHNA, CDR2 YSLEER. The CDR3 runs to 16 residues. The V end lost 4 bases, the J end lost 3 bases, and 13 bases lay between the germline ends. CDR3 sequence: CASSRTGAVGANVLTF. The CDR3 bases are TGCGCCAGCAGCCGCACGGGCGCAGTTGGGGCCAACGTCCTGACTTTC.

V is TRBV7-3 and J is TRBJ2-1, with TRBD2 identical over 11 bases. The V segment lost 5 bases and the J segment 5 bases; nucleotides outside the gene matches: 8. The germline V gene has CDR1 SGHTA and CDR2 FQGTGA. This CDR3 region has 16 residues. Here the CDR3 reads CASSPVAGGPDNEQFF. The CDR3 coding sequence is TGTGCCAGCAGCCCAGTAGCGGGAGGGCCCGACAATGAGCAGTTCTTC.

The chain links TRBV29-1 to TRBJ1-4; the D gene is possibly TRBD1 (5 bases). Deletions cut 7 bases from V and 6 bases from J, with 18 bases between. CDR1 SQVTM and CDR2 ANQGSEA come from the germline V gene. This CDR3 has 14 amino acids. CDR3 amino acids: CSAQTVYEDEKLFF. As DNA, the CDR3 is TGCAGCGCTCAGACAGTCTACGAAGATGAAAAACTGTTTTTT.

The rearrangement joins TRBV9 to TRBJ1-1; perhaps TRBD1 as D (5 bases). The CDR3 covers 14 residues. Trimming removed 6 bases at V and 1 base at J, with 13 bases between. CDR1 and CDR2 (germline): SGDLS, YYNGEE. For the CDR3, the DNA is TGTGCCAGCAACCGACAGCCTGGGAACACTGAAGCTTTCTTT. Protein: CASNRQPGNTEAFF.

Notes on this clone: The sample has other DNA sequences that encode this CDR3 too. The gene calls are TRBV12-3 or TRBV12-4 and TRBJ2-7, with unresolved D. The germline V and J ends were trimmed by 5 bases and 0 bases, with 5 bases remaining between them. There are 12 residues in the CDR3. DNA for the CDR3: TGTGCCAGCAGTCCCAACTCCTACGAGCAGTACTTC. It encodes CASSPNSYEQYF.

The chain employs TRBV11-3 and TRBJ2-1; 7 nucleotides align to TRBD2. The CDR3 runs to 15 residues. With V trimmed by 0 bases and J by 8 bases, 7 bases remained unmatched. Germline CDR1 is SGHNT and CDR2 is YENEEA. The CDR3 sequence: CASSLDGRGGDEQFF. CDR3 sequence (DNA): TGTGCCAGCAGCTTAGATGGCCGCGGGGGAGATGAGCAGTTCTTC.

V gene TRBV24-1 combines with J gene TRBJ2-1; either TRBD1 or TRBD2 may supply D (6 bases each). V lost 5 bases, J lost 9 bases, and 13 bases lay in between. Germline CDR1 is KGHDR and CDR2 is SFDVKD. This CDR3 has 13 residues. The CDR3 spells CATSGGASSEQFF. For the CDR3, the DNA is TGTGCCACCAGTGGGGGGGCATCGTCTGAGCAGTTCTTC.

The V and J genes are TRBV5-4 and TRBJ1-1; D not certain. The CDR3 length is 14 residues. The ends were cut back, 0 bases at V and 0 bases at J, with 6 bases in the middle. Germline loops: CDR1 SGHNT, CDR2 YYREEE (reference sequence). CDR3 nucleotides: TGTGCCAGCAGCTTGGACAGAATGAACACTGAAGCTTTCTTT. Protein product: CASSLDRMNTEAFF.